These 8 T cell receptor beta chains were sequenced from one sample in a study of blood T cell repertoires in COVID-19. Here immunoSEQ multiplex PCR was the method, and the copy in TCRdb shows in-frame clones only, minus some. The data contain around 300,000 clones, about 85% of them seen just once; the ten biggest clones take up approximately 2.4%. Sequenced sample: peripheral blood. All receptors derive from a man between 18 and 35 years old with active or convalescent COVID-19.

DNA for the CDR3: TGTGCCAGCAGCCTCTCCGCAGATACGCAGTATTTT. Protein product: CASSLSADTQYF. The chain couples TRBV7-2 to TRBJ2-3; D is undetermined. CDR1 SGHTA and CDR2 FQGNSA come from the germline V gene. Trimming took 5 bases from V and 4 from J, leaving 7 bases between them. The CDR3 runs 12 residues. The variable domain in full, completed from reference TRBV7-2 and TRBJ2-3, reads GAGVSQSPSNKVTEKGKDVELRCDPISGHTALYWYRQSLGQGLEFLIYFQGNSAPDKSGLPSDRFSAERTGGSVSTLTIQRTQQEDSAVYLCASSLSADTQYFGPGTRLTVL.

This clone appeared a few times. The CDR3: CASSPSGGGNQPQHF. Here the CDR3 DNA reads TGCGCCAGCAGCCCCTCCGGGGGTGGCAATCAGCCCCAGCATTTT. The chain couples TRBV4-1 to TRBJ1-5, with D maybe TRBD1 (5 bases). The CDR3 extends over 15 amino acids. Trimming cost V 4 bases and J 2 bases, with 12 bases left between them. Germline CDR1 reads MGHRA; CDR2 reads YSYEKL.

V gene TRBV5-1 combines with J gene TRBJ2-2, with D possibly being TRBD2 (6 bases). Germline V gene data show CDR1 as SGHRS and CDR2 as YFSETQ. The V and J ends lost 4 bases and 3 bases respectively, with 13 bases between them. The CDR3 is 15 amino acids. The CDR3 reads CASSRGPGDTGELFF. The CDR3 nucleotides read TGCGCCAGCAGCCGGGGCCCGGGAGACACCGGGGAGCTGTTTTTT.

This chain uses TRBV6-5 with TRBJ1-6; D might be TRBD1 (6 bases). The CDR3 covers 12 residues. Trimming pared 10 bases from V and 7 bases from J, leaving 11 bases between. Looked up from germline, CDR1 is MNHEY and CDR2 is SVGAGI. The CDR3: CAIGGRNSPLHF. The CDR3 DNA sequence: TGTGCCATCGGGGGGCGAAATTCACCCCTCCACTTT.

The J gene is TRBJ2-1, the V gene TRBV6-6; 16 bases are shared with TRBD2. V shed 6 bases, J shed 7 bases, and the junction held 18 bases outside the gene matches. CDR1 and CDR2 (germline): MNHNY, SVGAGI (reference sequence). This CDR3 region has 20 residues. As DNA, the CDR3 is TGTGCCAGCAGCAGACCCTCTTCCGGGACTAGCGGGAGGGCCTTGAATGAGCAGTTCTTC. Protein: CASSRPSSGTSGRALNEQFF.

The chain carries TRBV5-6 and TRBJ2-5; a possible D gene is TRBD1 (6 bases). The V gene lost 7 bases and the J gene lost 0 bases, with 10 bases spanning the gap. CDR3 length equals 13 residues. Per the germline V gene, CDR1 is SGHDT and CDR2 is YYEEEE. The CDR3: CASADRYQETQYF. The CDR3 DNA reads as TGTGCCAGCGCCGACAGGTACCAAGAGACCCAGTACTTC.

This clone was found a few times. The rearrangement links TRBV5-4 to TRBJ2-2; a possible D gene is TRBD2 (6 bases). V was cut by 4 bases and J by 8 bases, with 18 bases left in between. The length of the CDR3 is 15 residues. Germline V gene data show CDR1 as SGHNT and CDR2 as YYREEE (reference sequence). The CDR3 loop is CASSPPTGEYGELFF. The DNA of the CDR3 is TGTGCCAGCAGCCCCCCGACGGGAGAGTATGGGGAGCTGTTTTTT.

This chain links TRBV6-2 or TRBV6-3 with TRBJ2-1; D perhaps matches TRBD2 (6 bases). V gave up 6 bases and J gave up 10 bases, with 25 bases separating them. The length of the CDR3 is 16 residues. Germline V lookup: CDR1 MNHEY, CDR2 SVGEGT. The CDR3 coding sequence is TGTGCCAGCAGCCTTTCTCCCGGGAGCCCAATTGGAGAGCAGTTCTTC. This translates into CASSLSPGSPIGEQFF.